This T cell receptor (beta chain) was identified during a study of blood T cell repertoires in COVID-19. Study background: The analysed material was cDNA or gDNA that came from T cells, B-cell-depleted T cells, or PBMCs.

Original processing methods: Scientists estimated how many nucleated cells there were by amplifying reference gene primers. This table comes from immunoSEQ multiplex PCR, and its TCRdb copy is limited to in-frame clones, with some not included. From that table come the V and J calls and clone size; the DNA was used to work out D and trimming. The table shows about 210,000 clones, with around 81% occurring only once. Germline assignment: CDR1 LNHDA and CDR2 SQIVND (reference sequence). V lost 8 bases, J lost 5 bases, and 6 bases stayed unmatched. The CDR3 covers 14 residues. J is TRBJ2-5 and V is TRBV19, with 12 bases matching TRBD2. Material for sequencing was PBMCs or T cells enriched from blood (not recorded which). The receptor was isolated from a woman aged 50 to 65 with acute COVID-19. The CDR3 sequence is CASSPSGGGETQYF. The CDR3 bases are TGTGCCAGTTCCCCTAGCGGGGGGGGCGAGACCCAGTACTTC.